This TCR beta chain was found in a study of blood T cell repertoires in COVID-19. Turning to the study itself: Some COVID-19 samples were acute and others convalescent; all came from the United States, Italy and Spain. T cells, B-cell-depleted T cells, or PBMCs supplied cDNA or gDNA.

Trimming removed 8 bases from V and 2 bases from J, with 11 bases in between. CDR3 size: 13 residues. Germline V lookup: CDR1 SNHLY, CDR2 FYNNEI. Some clones are missing from TCRdb's copy, which holds only in-frame ones; the method was immunoSEQ multiplex PCR. Altogether about 64,000 clones are present, 70% to 90% being singletons, with the ten largest covering 1.2%. Material: peripheral blood. The chain links TRBV2 to TRBJ2-3; D might be TRBD2 (6 bases). This receptor was identified in a man aged 35 to 55 with acute or convalescent COVID-19. The CDR3 reads CASFRDFTDTQYF. Here the CDR3 DNA reads TGTGCCAGCTTCCGGGACTTCACAGATACGCAGTATTTT.